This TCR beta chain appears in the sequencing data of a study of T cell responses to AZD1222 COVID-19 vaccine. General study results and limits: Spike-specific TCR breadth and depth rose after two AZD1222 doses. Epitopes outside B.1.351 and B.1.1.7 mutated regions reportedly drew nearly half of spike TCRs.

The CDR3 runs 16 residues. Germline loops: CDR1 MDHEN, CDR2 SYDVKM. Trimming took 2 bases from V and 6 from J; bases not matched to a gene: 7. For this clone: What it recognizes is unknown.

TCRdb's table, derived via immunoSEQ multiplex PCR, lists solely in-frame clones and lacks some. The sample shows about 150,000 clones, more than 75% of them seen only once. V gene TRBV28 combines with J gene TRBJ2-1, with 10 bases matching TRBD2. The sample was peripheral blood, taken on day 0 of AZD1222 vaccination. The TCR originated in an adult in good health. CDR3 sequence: CASSLDSGRLSNEQFF. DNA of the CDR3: TGTGCCAGCAGTTTAGATAGCGGGAGGTTGAGCAATGAGCAGTTCTTC. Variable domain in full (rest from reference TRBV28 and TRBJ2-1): DVKVTQSSRYLVKRTGEKVFLECVQDMDHENMFWYRQDPGLGLRLIYFSYDVKMKEKGDIPEGYSVSREKKERFSLILESASTNQTSMYLCASSLDSGRLSNEQFFGPGTRLTVL.